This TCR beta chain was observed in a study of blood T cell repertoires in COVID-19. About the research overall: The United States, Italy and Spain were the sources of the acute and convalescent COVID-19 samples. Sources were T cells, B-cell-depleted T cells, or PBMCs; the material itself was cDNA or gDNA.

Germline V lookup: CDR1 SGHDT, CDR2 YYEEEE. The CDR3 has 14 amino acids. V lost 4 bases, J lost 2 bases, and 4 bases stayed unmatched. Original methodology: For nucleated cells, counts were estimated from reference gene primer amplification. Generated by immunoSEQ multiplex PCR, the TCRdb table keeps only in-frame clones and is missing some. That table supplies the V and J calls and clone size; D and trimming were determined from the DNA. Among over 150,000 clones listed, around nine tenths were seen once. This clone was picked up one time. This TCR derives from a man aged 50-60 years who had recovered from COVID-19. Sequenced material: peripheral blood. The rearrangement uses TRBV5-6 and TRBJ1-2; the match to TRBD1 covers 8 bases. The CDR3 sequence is CASSPRGLNYGYTF. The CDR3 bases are TGTGCCAGCAGCCCCAGGGGGCTGAACTATGGCTACACCTTC.